The T cell receptor (beta chain) described here comes from a study of early T cells in non-severe SARS-CoV-2 infection. Study as a whole: Sequenced material consisted of bulk RNA (from unsorted whole blood), and chains were unpaired.

A note on this clonotype: What it binds is not known.

Notes on the study in general: VDJdb matching, biased toward anti-spike CD8 responses, missed private and CD4 specificities.

This CDR3 comprises 13 residues. The germline gives CDR1 DFQATT, CDR2 SNEGSKA (reference sequence). Trimming took off 6 bases at V and 5 bases at J, with 17 bases between the two ends. Individually, cDNA molecules had unique molecular identifiers attached to them. TCRdb redid the calling of the 5' RACE reads with MiXCR, one entry per CDR3 protein. The sample has some 90,000 distinct CDR3 sequences; about 15% are singletons. The specimen sequenced was whole blood. The TCR sequence derives from an adult who was a healthcare worker with PCR-confirmed SARS-CoV-2 infection or an uninfected control (not recorded which). The V and J genes are TRBV20-1 and TRBJ2-7; TRBD1 might be the D (6 bases). The chain's CDR3 is CSARRQVDDEQYF. The CDR3, as DNA: TGCAGTGCAAGACGACAGGTCGATGACGAGCAGTACTTC.